This T cell receptor beta chain was captured by sequencing in a study of T cells in Graves' hyperthyroidism and ophthalmopathy. TCR beta CDR3 sequences were amplified from RNA transcripts. In the first-round RT-PCR of the TCR CDR3, the HTBI primer set was used. TCRdb reprocessed the multiplex PCR reads with MiXCR, giving one entry per CDR3 protein. Among about 840,000 distinct CDR3 sequences listed, 35% to 45% were seen once. CDR3 size: 13 residues. Unmatched junction bases numbered 5, after V lost 2 bases and J lost 8 bases. Germline CDR1 reads SEHNR; CDR2 reads FQNEAQ (reference sequence). This clonotype has only a few counts.

The receptor's source is a man younger than 35 with Graves' hyperthyroidism. The chain couples TRBV7-9 to TRBJ1-2; 7 bases map to TRBD1. Sequencing input: blood. This chain's CDR3 is CASSLLQGVGYTF. CDR3 in DNA: TGTGCCAGCAGCTTACTCCAGGGGGTCGGCTACACCTTC.